The entry below gives a single T cell receptor beta chain sequence along with its context. What it binds is unknown. Using immunoSEQ multiplex PCR, the repertoire was profiled, and TCRdb retains in-frame clones only, with some absent. The sample lists under 15,000 clones, nearly 95% occurring once. This sample was included in a study of untreated major depressive disorder. Whole-study findings and limits: CD4+ T cells from depressed patients used TRBV05-01 (Vbeta 5.1) more often than controls.

Trimming removed 1 base from V and 8 bases from J, with 8 bases in between. This CDR3 has 12 residues. Germline CDR1 reads SNHLY; CDR2 reads FYNNEI. Patients were free of psychiatric medication for at least 8 weeks. This receptor was identified in a man aged 30-40 years with major depressive disorder. Material for sequencing was CD4+ T cells from PBMCs. This chain links TRBV2 with TRBJ2-5, with D unclear. Here the CDR3 reads CASSEVTSTQYF. The DNA of the CDR3 is TGTGCCAGCAGTGAAGTGACGTCAACCCAGTACTTC.